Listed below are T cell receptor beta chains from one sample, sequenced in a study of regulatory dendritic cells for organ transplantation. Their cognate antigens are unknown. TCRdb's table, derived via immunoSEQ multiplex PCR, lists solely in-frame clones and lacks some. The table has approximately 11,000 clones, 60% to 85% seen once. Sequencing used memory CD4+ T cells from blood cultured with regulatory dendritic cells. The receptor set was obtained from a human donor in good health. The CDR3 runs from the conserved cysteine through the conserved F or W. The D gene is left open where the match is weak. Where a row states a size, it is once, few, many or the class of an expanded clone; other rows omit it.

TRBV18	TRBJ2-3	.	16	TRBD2	CASSPRLAGGSDTQYF	TGTGCCAGCTCACCACGTCTAGCGGGGGGATCAGATACGCAGTATTTT
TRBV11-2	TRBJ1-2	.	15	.	CASSYRPQGEYGYTF	TGTGCCAGCAGCTATCGCCCACAGGGAGAATATGGCTACACCTTC
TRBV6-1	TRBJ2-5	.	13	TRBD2	CASTSSGKETQYF	TGTGCCAGCACGTCTAGCGGGAAAGAGACCCAGTACTTC
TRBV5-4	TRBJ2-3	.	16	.	CASGRQLEGSTDTQYF	TGTGCCAGCGGTCGACAGTTGGAAGGCTCCACAGATACGCAGTATTTT
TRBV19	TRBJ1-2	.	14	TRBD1	CATTGGQGSYGYTF	TGTGCCACTACAGGGGGACAGGGGTCCTATGGCTACACCTTC
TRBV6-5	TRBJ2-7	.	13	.	CASSTGISYEQYF	TGTGCCAGCAGTACAGGGATTTCCTACGAGCAGTACTTC
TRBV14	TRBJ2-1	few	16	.	CASSQQLFAGHNEQFF	TGTGCCAGCAGCCAACAGCTCTTTGCGGGGCACAATGAGCAGTTCTTC
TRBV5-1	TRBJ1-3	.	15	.	CASSEIQGSGNTIYF	TGCGCCAGCAGCGAAATACAGGGTTCTGGAAACACCATATATTTT
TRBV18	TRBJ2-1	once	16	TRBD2	CASSPDRGGSDNEQFF	TGTGCCAGCTCCCCTGACCGGGGGGGCAGCGACAATGAGCAGTTCTTC
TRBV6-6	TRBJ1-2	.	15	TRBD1	CASSFGTGADYGYTF	TGTGCCAGCAGTTTTGGGACAGGGGCTGACTATGGCTACACCTTC
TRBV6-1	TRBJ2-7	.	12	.	CASSFTPLEQYF	TGTGCCAGCAGTTTCACTCCCCTCGAGCAGTACTTC
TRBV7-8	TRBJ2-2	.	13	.	CASRLPRTGELFF	TGTGCCAGCAGACTACCTAGAACCGGGGAGCTGTTTTTT
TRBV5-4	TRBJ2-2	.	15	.	CASSFRQSNTGELFF	TGTGCCAGCAGCTTTAGACAGTCGAACACCGGGGAGCTGTTTTTT
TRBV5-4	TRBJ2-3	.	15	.	CASSLNPTSTDTQYF	TGTGCCAGCAGCTTGAACCCTACTAGCACAGATACGCAGTATTTT
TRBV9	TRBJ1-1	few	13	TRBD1	CASSGDRETEAFF	TGTGCCAGCAGCGGGGACAGGGAAACTGAAGCTTTCTTT
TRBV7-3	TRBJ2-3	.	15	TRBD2	CASSFSGGAVDTQYF	TGTGCCAGCAGCTTTAGCGGGGGGGCCGTGGATACGCAGTATTTT
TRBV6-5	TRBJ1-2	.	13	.	CASSPYRADGYTF	TGTGCCAGCAGTCCCTACAGGGCGGATGGCTACACCTTC
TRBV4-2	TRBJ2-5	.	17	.	CASSQSPLAGFGETQYF	TGTGCCAGCAGCCAGTCCCCCTTGGCAGGGTTTGGAGAGACCCAGTACTTC
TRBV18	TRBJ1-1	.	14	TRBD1	CASSPRQGYFEAFF	TGTGCCAGCTCACCAAGACAGGGCTATTTTGAAGCTTTCTTT
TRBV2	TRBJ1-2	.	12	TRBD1	CASSATGDGYTF	TGTGCCAGCAGTGCCACAGGGGATGGCTACACCTTC
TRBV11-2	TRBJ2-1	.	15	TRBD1	CASSTLRDRVVEQFF	TGTGCCAGCAGCACCCTCCGGGACAGGGTGGTTGAGCAGTTCTTC
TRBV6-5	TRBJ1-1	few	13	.	CASRHFGETEAFF	TGTGCCAGCAGGCACTTCGGGGAGACTGAAGCTTTCTTT
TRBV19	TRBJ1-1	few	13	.	CASSTPLTGEAFF	TGTGCCAGTAGTACGCCCCTGACTGGGGAAGCTTTCTTT
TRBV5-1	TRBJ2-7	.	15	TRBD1	CASSLSGTGSHEQYF	TGCGCCAGCAGCTTATCCGGGACAGGGTCCCACGAGCAGTACTTC
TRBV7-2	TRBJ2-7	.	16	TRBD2	CASSKLTSGGAYEQYF	TGTGCCAGCAGCAAATTAACTAGCGGGGGGGCCTACGAGCAGTACTTC
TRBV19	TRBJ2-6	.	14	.	CASRGAFGANVLTF	TGTGCCAGTAGAGGGGCGTTCGGGGCCAACGTCCTGACTTTC
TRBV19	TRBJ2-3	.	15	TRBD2	CASSIRRGGSDTQYF	TGTGCCAGTAGTATACGGCGGGGGGGATCCGATACGCAGTATTTT
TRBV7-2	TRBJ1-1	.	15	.	CASSPTGGWNTEAFF	TGTGCCAGCAGCCCAACGGGAGGGTGGAACACTGAAGCTTTCTTT
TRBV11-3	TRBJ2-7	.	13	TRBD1	CASQGQGSYEQYF	TGTGCCAGCCAAGGACAGGGCTCCTACGAGCAGTACTTC
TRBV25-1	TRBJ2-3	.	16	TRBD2	CASSDPGGGIPDTQYF	TGTGCCAGCAGTGACCCCGGGGGGGGGATCCCAGATACGCAGTATTTT
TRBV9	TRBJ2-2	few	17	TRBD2	CASSVAWSGGDTGELFF	TGTGCCAGCAGCGTAGCTTGGAGCGGGGGCGATACCGGGGAGCTGTTTTTT
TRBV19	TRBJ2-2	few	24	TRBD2	CASSIWGRGRGLAGGQVNTGELFF	TGTGCCAGTAGTATCTGGGGCAGGGGTAGGGGACTAGCGGGGGGCCAAGTGAACACCGGGGAGCTGTTTTTT
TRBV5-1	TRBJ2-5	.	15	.	CASSLWRGRGETQYF	TGCGCCAGCAGCTTATGGCGGGGGCGCGGGGAGACCCAGTACTTC
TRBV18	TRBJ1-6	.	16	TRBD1	CASSPRTGGQNSPLHF	TGTGCCAGCTCACCCCGGACAGGGGGCCAAAATTCACCCCTCCACTTT
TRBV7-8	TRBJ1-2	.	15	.	CASSPSSGGGYGYTF	TGTGCCAGCAGCCCTTCCTCGGGGGGCGGCTATGGCTACACCTTC
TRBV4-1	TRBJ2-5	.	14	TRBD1	CASSPGTGVLSQYF	TGCGCCAGCAGCCCCGGGACAGGGGTTTTGTCCCAGTACTTC
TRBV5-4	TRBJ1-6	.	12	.	CASGQYNSPLHF	TGTGCCAGCGGGCAGTATAATTCACCCCTCCACTTT
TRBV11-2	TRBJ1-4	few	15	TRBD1	CASSWGGQGFEKLFF	TGTGCCAGCAGCTGGGGGGGACAGGGGTTTGAAAAACTGTTTTTT
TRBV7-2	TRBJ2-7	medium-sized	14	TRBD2	CASSASGGYYEQYF	TGTGCCAGCAGCGCAAGCGGGGGTTACTACGAGCAGTACTTC
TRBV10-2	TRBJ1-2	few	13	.	CASSEAGRYGYTF	TGCGCCAGCAGTGAGGCAGGGCGGTATGGCTACACCTTC
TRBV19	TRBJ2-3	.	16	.	CASSIGLGRATDTQYF	TGTGCCAGTAGTATAGGTCTAGGGCGGGCCACAGATACGCAGTATTTT
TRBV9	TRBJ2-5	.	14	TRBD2	CASSLSGGEETQYF	TGTGCCAGCAGCCTGAGCGGGGGGGAAGAGACCCAGTACTTC
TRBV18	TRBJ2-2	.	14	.	CASSPPASTGELFF	TGTGCCAGCTCACCGCCCGCGAGCACCGGGGAGCTGTTTTTT
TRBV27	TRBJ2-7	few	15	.	CASSLKGQGGYEQYF	TGTGCCAGCAGTTTAAAAGGACAGGGAGGGTACGAGCAGTACTTC
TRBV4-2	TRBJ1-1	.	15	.	CASSQGNLRAGRAFF	TGTGCCAGCAGCCAAGGAAACTTGAGGGCCGGGCGGGCTTTCTTT
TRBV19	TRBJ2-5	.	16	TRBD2	CASSAIAGAGQETQYF	TGTGCCAGTAGTGCTATAGCGGGGGCGGGCCAAGAGACCCAGTACTTC
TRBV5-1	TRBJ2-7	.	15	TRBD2	CASSGNSGGAYEQYF	TGCGCCAGCAGCGGAAATAGCGGGGGGGCCTACGAGCAGTACTTC
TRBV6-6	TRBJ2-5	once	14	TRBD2	CASSYYGGGETQYF	TGTGCCAGCAGTTACTATGGGGGGGGAGAGACCCAGTACTTC
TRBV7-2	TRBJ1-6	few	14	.	CASSQAGLHSPLHF	TGTGCCAGCAGCCAGGCAGGGTTGCATTCACCCCTCCACTTT
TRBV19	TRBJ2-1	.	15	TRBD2	CASTRLAGVTNEQFF	TGTGCCAGCACTAGACTAGCGGGGGTTACCAATGAGCAGTTCTTC
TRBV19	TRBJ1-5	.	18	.	CASSIGRVQGWSNQPQHF	TGTGCCAGTAGTATTGGGAGGGTACAGGGCTGGAGCAATCAGCCCCAGCATTTT
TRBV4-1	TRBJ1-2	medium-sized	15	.	CASSQAPAGTRSYTF	TGCGCCAGCAGCCAGGCGCCGGCAGGGACTCGAAGCTACACCTTC